Described below is a single T cell receptor beta chain sequence and its context. Source study methods: Estimation of nucleated cell counts was performed using reference gene primer amplification. Sequenced by immunoSEQ multiplex PCR; TCRdb stores in-frame clones only, minus some. Clone size and V and J calls were adopted from that table, with D and trimming inferred from the DNA. The data contain over 200,000 clones, about four fifths of them singletons. Germline loops: CDR1 MNHNS, CDR2 SASEGT. Unmatched junction bases numbered 6, after V lost 6 bases and J lost 7 bases. This CDR3 has 15 amino acids. The data originate from a study of blood T cell repertoires in COVID-19. Across the study: Samples taken during acute and convalescent COVID-19 were collected in the United States, Italy and Spain.

Source material: peripheral blood. This receptor was identified in a man in his forties or fifties with active or convalescent COVID-19. This sequence joins TRBV6-1 and TRBJ1-4; TRBD1 aligns across 12 bases. The CDR3 protein is CASSRDRGPSEKLFF. The CDR3 region has the DNA TGTGCCAGCAGCAGGGACAGGGGGCCTTCTGAAAAACTGTTTTTT.